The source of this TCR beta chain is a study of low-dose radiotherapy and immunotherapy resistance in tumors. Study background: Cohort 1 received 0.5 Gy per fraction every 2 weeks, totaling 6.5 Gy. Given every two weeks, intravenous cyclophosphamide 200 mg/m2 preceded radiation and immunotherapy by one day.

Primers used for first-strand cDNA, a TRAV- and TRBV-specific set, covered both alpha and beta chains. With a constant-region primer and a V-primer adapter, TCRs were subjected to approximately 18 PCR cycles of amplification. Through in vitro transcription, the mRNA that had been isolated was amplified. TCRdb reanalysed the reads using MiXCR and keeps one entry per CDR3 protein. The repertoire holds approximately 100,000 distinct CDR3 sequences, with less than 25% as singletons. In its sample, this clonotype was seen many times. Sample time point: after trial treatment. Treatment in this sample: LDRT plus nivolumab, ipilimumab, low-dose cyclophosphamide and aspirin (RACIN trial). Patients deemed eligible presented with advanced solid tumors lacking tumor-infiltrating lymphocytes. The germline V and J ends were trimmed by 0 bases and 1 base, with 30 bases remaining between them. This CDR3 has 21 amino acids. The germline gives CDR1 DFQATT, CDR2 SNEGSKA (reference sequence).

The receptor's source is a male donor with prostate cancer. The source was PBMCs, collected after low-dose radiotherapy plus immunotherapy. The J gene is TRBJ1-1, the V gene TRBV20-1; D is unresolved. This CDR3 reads CSARDPFVSPRRSFWNTEAFF. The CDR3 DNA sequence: TGCAGTGCTAGAGATCCGTTTGTTTCCCCTCGGAGATCGTTCTGGAACACTGAAGCTTTCTTT.